The next 27 T cell receptor beta chains were all read from a single sample in a study of blood T cell repertoires in COVID-19 (dated by TCRdb to the early 2020s). Library prep was done by the immunoSEQ multiplex PCR assay. In its TCRdb copy, this immuneACCESS table keeps in-frame sequences only and misses some clones. Where compared with another copy, unresolved V genes explain less than half of these, and the others have no known cause. The sample table shows 200,000 to 300,000 clones, and about four fifths are seen once. Jointly, the top ten make up 7.5% of the sample. The sequenced material came from peripheral blood. Receptor source: an elderly woman with COVID-19, enrolled during active disease.

The chain is built from TRBV6-5 and TRBJ1-5; D not certain. CDR1 and CDR2 (germline): MNHEY, SVGAGI. CDR3 size: 14 residues. The V end lost 0 bases, the J end lost 3 bases, and 6 bases lay between the germline ends. The CDR3 DNA reads TGTGCCAGCAGTTACTCGGGCTACAATCAGCCCCAGCATTTT. It translates to CASSYSGYNQPQHF.

The chain couples TRBV6-5 to TRBJ1-2; 9 bases line up with TRBD1. The length of the CDR3 is 14 residues. The germline V gene encodes CDR1 MNHEY and CDR2 SVGAGI. Unmatched junction bases numbered 4, after V lost 4 bases and J lost 4 bases. The CDR3 region is CASSFLTGGYGYTF. DNA for the CDR3: TGTGCCAGCAGTTTCCTGACAGGGGGCTATGGCTACACCTTC.

J is TRBJ2-1 and V is TRBV27; TRBD1 matches at 7 bases. The CDR3 contains 15 residues. Germline CDR1 is MNHEY and CDR2 is SMNVEV (reference sequence). J gave up 4 bases and V 5 bases, and 8 bases lay outside the gene matches. DNA of the CDR3: TGTGCCAGCAGTCGATTCGGGACAGTGTACAATGAGCAGTTCTTC. Translated: CASSRFGTVYNEQFF.

In this sample, this clone turned up a few times. The chain couples TRBV6-5 to TRBJ1-1, with TRBD1 matching 11 bases. The CDR3 sequence is 13 residues long. V shed 4 bases and J 5 bases; nucleotides not matched to a gene: 0. Germline assignment: CDR1 MNHEY and CDR2 SVGAGI. CDR3 in DNA: TGTGCCAGCAGTTGGGACAGGGGGACTGAAGCTTTCTTT. Translation gives CASSWDRGTEAFF.

The V gene is TRBV9, the J gene TRBJ2-5; possibly TRBD1 for D (5 bases). CDR1 SGDLS and CDR2 YYNGEE come from the germline V gene. V lost 0 bases and J lost 4, with 10 bases in between. The CDR3 has 14 amino acids. CDR3 nucleotides: TGTGCCAGCAGCGTAGAGAGTAGGGGAGAGACCCAGTACTTC. Amino acid sequence: CASSVESRGETQYF.

The CDR3 DNA sequence: TGTGCCAGCAGCGAACGAGGGGACAGGGTCAATGAGCAGTTCTTC. It codes for CASSERGDRVNEQFF. This sequence joins TRBV9 and TRBJ2-1; the match to TRBD1 covers 9 bases. The CDR3 sequence is 15 residues long. The ends lost 3 bases at V and 6 bases at J; junction bases unmatched: 7. CDR1 and CDR2 from the germline V gene are SGDLS and YYNGEE.

This chain links TRBV12-3 or TRBV12-4 with TRBJ1-1, with D uncertain. Deletions cut 1 base from V and 2 bases from J, with 5 bases between. This CDR3 is 13 amino acids long. CDR3 sequence (DNA): TGTGCCAGCAGTTTAGGAGTAAACACTGAAGCTTTCTTT. Translation gives CASSLGVNTEAFF.

The chain joins TRBV4-3 to TRBJ2-1; the D gene is possibly TRBD2 (5 bases). Deletions cut 1 base from V and 6 bases from J, with 10 bases between. Germline V gives CDR1 LGHNA, CDR2 YSLEER. CDR3 length equals 14 residues. CDR3: CASSQVGLANEQFF. The CDR3 DNA follows: TGCGCCAGCAGCCAAGTAGGACTGGCCAATGAGCAGTTCTTC.

This chain connects TRBV7-2 to TRBJ2-4; D gene uncertain. The CDR3 totals 13 residues. Germline V lookup: CDR1 SGHTA, CDR2 FQGNSA. The V and J ends lost 1 base and 6 bases respectively, with 7 bases between them. The CDR3 DNA follows: TGTGCCAGCAGCTTAGGTGGCGGAAACATTCAGTACTTC. Residues: CASSLGGGNIQYF. Based on the CDR3 plus reference TRBV7-2 and TRBJ2-4, the full variable domain is GAGVSQSPSNKVTEKGKDVELRCDPISGHTALYWYRQSLGQGLEFLIYFQGNSAPDKSGLPSDRFSAERTGGSVSTLTIQRTQQEDSAVYLCASSLGGGNIQYFGAGTRLSVL.

This chain connects TRBV9 to TRBJ2-1; possible D gene TRBD2, 6 bases. CDR1 is SGDLS and CDR2 is YYNGEE in the germline V gene. Trimming pared 1 base from V and 8 bases from J, leaving 13 bases between. The CDR3 is 14 amino acids. The CDR3 reads CASSVRGFGDEQFF. In DNA, the CDR3 is TGTGCCAGCAGCGTACGGGGGTTCGGAGATGAGCAGTTCTTC.

This clone was found a few times. This chain uses TRBV29-1 with TRBJ1-3; TRBD1 agrees at 8 bases. Trimming cost V 6 bases and J 1 base; bases outside gene matches: 5. Germline values: CDR1 SQVTM, CDR2 ANQGSEA. This CDR3 spans 14 amino acids. CDR3 nucleotides: TGCAGCGTCGCCAGGACAGGGTCTGGAAACACCATATATTTT. It encodes CSVARTGSGNTIYF.

In its sample, this clone was seen once. The chain uses TRBV5-1 and TRBJ2-1, with 7 bases that match TRBD1. The germline V gene has CDR1 SGHRS and CDR2 YFSETQ. After removal of 0 bases from V and 4 bases from J, the junction contained 16 bases not matched to a gene. The CDR3 spans 19 residues. The CDR3 here is CASSLDPGQTRPRYNEQFF. CDR3 nucleotide sequence: TGCGCCAGCAGCTTGGATCCGGGACAGACTCGCCCTCGTTACAATGAGCAGTTCTTC. The whole variable domain, remainder taken from reference TRBV5-1 and TRBJ2-1, is KAGVTQTPRYLIKTRGQQVTLSCSPISGHRSVSWYQQTPGQGLQFLFEYFSETQRNKGNFPGRFSGRQFSNSRSEMNVSTLELGDSALYLCASSLDPGQTRPRYNEQFFGPGTRLTVL.

The chain carries TRBV24-1 and TRBJ2-1; tentatively, D is TRBD2 (6 bases). The germline V and J ends were trimmed by 9 bases and 2 bases, with 16 bases remaining between them. In germline, CDR1 is KGHDR, CDR2 SFDVKD. The CDR3 contains 15 residues. CDR3 residues: CATALGGGTYNEQFF. As DNA, the CDR3 is TGTGCCACCGCCCTGGGAGGTGGAACCTACAATGAGCAGTTCTTC.

This chain uses TRBV20-1 with TRBJ1-3, with unresolved D. Trimming left V 6 bases short and J 0 bases short, with 12 bases between. The CDR3 is made up of 14 amino acids. Germline lookup yields CDR1 DFQATT and CDR2 SNEGSKA (reference sequence). The CDR3 reads CSASITGSGNTIYF. Here the CDR3 DNA reads TGCAGTGCGAGTATTACGGGCTCTGGAAACACCATATATTTT.

This rearrangement joins TRBV6-2 or TRBV6-3 to TRBJ2-7; D call uncertain. This CDR3 has 12 residues. The germline V gene encodes CDR1 MNHEY and CDR2 SVGEGT. Trimming pared 4 bases from V and 1 base from J, leaving 5 bases between. The CDR3 nucleotides are TGTGCCAGCAGTTTCTTGTCCTACGAGCAGTACTTC. Its translation: CASSFLSYEQYF.

J is TRBJ2-7 and V is TRBV4-3; D perhaps matches TRBD2 (5 bases). Germline V gene lookup returns CDR1 LGHNA and CDR2 YSLEER. This CDR3 spans 13 amino acids. V shed 6 bases and J shed 4 bases, with 13 bases lying between them. This chain's CDR3 is CASSPFTGYEQYF. In DNA form, the CDR3 reads TGCGCCAGCAGTCCATTTACGGGGTACGAGCAGTACTTC.

This chain joins TRBV10-1 and TRBJ1-6; D not certain. In germline, CDR1 is WNHNN, CDR2 SYGVQD (reference sequence). The germline V and J ends were trimmed by 6 bases and 9 bases, with 9 bases remaining between them. The CDR3 contains 12 residues. CDR3 in amino acids: CASSEGISPLHF. The CDR3 bases are TGCGCCAGCAGCGAGGGCATTTCACCCCTCCACTTT.

The chain employs TRBV9 and TRBJ1-4; TRBD1 matches at 8 bases. The CDR3 contains 17 residues. Germline trimming cut 0 bases from V and 7 bases from J; bases unmatched to any gene: 11. From germline, CDR1 is SGDLS and CDR2 YYNGEE. CDR3 nucleotides: TGTGCCAGCAGCGTAGGGGGCAGGGGGCTTCAACGTGAAAAACTGTTTTTT. Translated, it gives CASSVGGRGLQREKLFF.

V usage is TRBV9 and J usage is TRBJ1-2, with D unresolved. V lost 4 bases to trimming and J lost 5 bases, with 15 bases between them. The CDR3 sequence is 14 residues long. Per germline, CDR1 SGDLS and CDR2 YYNGEE. CDR3 coding DNA: TGTGCCAGCAGCCCCCCCACCGGTTATTATGGCTACACCTTC. Translation gives CASSPPTGYYGYTF. The whole variable domain, remainder taken from reference TRBV9 and TRBJ1-2, is DSGVTQTPKHLITATGQRVTLRCSPRSGDLSVYWYQQSLDQGLQFLIQYYNGEERAKGNILERFSAQQFPDLHSELNLSSLELGDSALYFCASSPPTGYYGYTFGSGTRLTVV.

The J gene is TRBJ2-2, the V gene TRBV7-8, with TRBD2 matching over 12 bases. Germline V CDR1 and CDR2: SGHVS, FQNEAQ. J lost 4 bases, V lost 5 bases, and 8 bases had no gene match. This CDR3 spans 17 amino acids. The CDR3 here is CASSALAGGRGTGELFF. The CDR3 region has the DNA TGTGCCAGCAGCGCTCTAGCGGGAGGGCGAGGCACCGGGGAGCTGTTTTTT. Based on the CDR3 plus reference TRBV7-8 and TRBJ2-2, the full variable domain is GAGVSQSPRYKVAKRGQDVALRCDPISGHVSLFWYQQALGQGPEFLTYFQNEAQLDKSGLPSDRFFAERPEGSVSTLKIQRTQQEDSAVYLCASSALAGGRGTGELFFGEGSRLTVL.

The rearrangement uses TRBV11-2 and TRBJ2-7; D is unclear. From germline, CDR1 is SGHAT and CDR2 FQNNGV. The CDR3 extends over 11 amino acids. Trimming took off 5 bases at V and 4 bases at J, with 6 bases between the two ends. This CDR3 is CASSLLYEQYF. CDR3 coding DNA: TGTGCCAGCAGCCTCTTATACGAGCAGTACTTC.

This clone was seen a single time. The chain couples TRBV7-2 to TRBJ2-7; D gene unclear. Germline CDR1 SGHTA, CDR2 FQGNSA. Trimming removed 2 bases from V and 5 bases from J, with 10 bases in between. This CDR3 is built from 13 residues. CDR3 protein: CASSLTVIDEQYF. Here the CDR3 DNA reads TGTGCCAGCAGCTTAACAGTAATCGACGAGCAGTACTTC.

The chain combines TRBV27 with TRBJ1-1; D call uncertain. The germline V gene has CDR1 MNHEY and CDR2 SMNVEV (reference sequence). V gave up 5 bases and J gave up 0 bases, with 13 bases separating them. CDR3 length: 15 residues. CDR3 sequence (DNA): TGTGCCAGCAGTCTCGTGGGCAGAGTGAACACTGAAGCTTTCTTT. Amino acids: CASSLVGRVNTEAFF.

This chain links TRBV19 with TRBJ1-2, with 9 positions matching TRBD1. V dropped 1 base and J dropped 5; count of bases not matched to a gene: 11. The CDR3 covers 17 residues. The V gene's germline CDR1 is LNHDA and CDR2 SQIVND (reference sequence). DNA of the CDR3: TGTGCCAGTAGTATAGTCCCCGGGACAGGGTCCCCTTATGGCTACACCTTC. Translated: CASSIVPGTGSPYGYTF. The whole variable domain, remainder taken from reference TRBV19 and TRBJ1-2, is DGGITQSPKYLFRKEGQNVTLSCEQNLNHDAMYWYRQDPGQGLRLIYYSQIVNDFQKGDIAEGYSVSREKKESFPLTVTSAQKNPTAFYLCASSIVPGTGSPYGYTFGSGTRLTVV.

The V gene is TRBV5-1, the J gene TRBJ1-1, with D possibly being TRBD1 (5 bases). Germline assignment: CDR1 SGHRS and CDR2 YFSETQ. The CDR3 runs 15 residues. V was pared by 5 bases and J by 3 bases, with 17 bases between. The CDR3 DNA reads TGCGCCAGCAGGCCCAATCAGGCGGGGGACACTGAAGCTTTCTTT. This encodes CASRPNQAGDTEAFF.

The DNA for the CDR3 is TGTGCCAGCAGTTGGGCCAATTCACCCCTCCACTTT. It encodes CASSWANSPLHF. V usage is TRBV6-2 or TRBV6-3 and J usage is TRBJ1-6; D ambiguous. This CDR3 contains 12 residues. The germline CDR1 and CDR2 sequences are MNHEY and SVGEGT. V dropped 4 bases and J dropped 7 bases, with 5 bases sitting between them.

The chain couples TRBV5-1 to TRBJ2-3, with D maybe TRBD2 (5 bases). V was pared by 4 bases and J by 0 bases, with 12 bases between. This CDR3 comprises 15 residues. Germline CDR1 and CDR2: SGHRS and YFSETQ. The CDR3 DNA is TGCGCCAGCAGCGTTCAGTCTAGCAGCACAGATACGCAGTATTTT. Residues: CASSVQSSSTDTQYF.